This T cell receptor (beta chain) was sequenced during a study of metastatic and nonmetastatic thyroid tumors. Study in general: Repertoires were compared across blood and tumor or nodule tissue from malignant and benign thyroid patients.

Ten or more counts support this clone. The antigen remains undetermined. Other DNA sequences within the sample encode an identical CDR3. The study, taken as a whole, reports: The reported finding was significantly higher TCR beta diversity in malignant thyroid tumors relative to benign nodules, in blood and tumor.

In the original processing: Variation in CDR3 across clinicopathological groups served as the basis for constructing a distant-metastasis classifier in papillary thyroid cancer. Via MiXCR, TCRdb re-called the PCR reads. The V and J calls, along with clone size, are taken from TCRdb and not from the paper's own processing. This sample yields tens of thousands of clones, of which roughly 4% are seen a single time; less than 10% belongs to the top ten. Thyroid surgery took place with no prior treatment in any patient. This receptor was taken from a female donor with papillary thyroid cancer or a benign thyroid nodule (not recorded which). Some clones in this sample may be carry-over from other donors' samples. Source material: blood.

In nucleotides, the CDR3 is TGTGCCAGCAGCCAAGTATGGAGACGGGCCTCTACCTACGAGCAGTACTTC. It encodes CASSQVWRRASTYEQYF. The chain couples TRBV4-2 to TRBJ2-7, with D hard to call. The CDR3 is 17 amino acids. Germline CDR1 and CDR2: LGHNA and YNFKEQ. The germline V and J ends were trimmed by 1 base and 2 bases, with 18 bases remaining between them.